These T cell receptor beta chains were read from a single sample in a study of monozygotic twins with inflammatory bowel disease. With the 5' RACE reads reprocessed, TCRdb shows one record per CDR3 protein and no DNA. The sample holds over 150,000 distinct CDR3 sequences. Material: blood. The source of these receptors is a human donor with ulcerative colitis or Crohn's disease, or a healthy co-twin of an affected twin (not recorded which). Both conserved end residues are part of each CDR3.

TRBJ2-6 | TRBV6-1 | CASSADTYSGANVLTF
TRBJ1-1 | TRBV27 | CASSPRDRVSGTEAFF
TRBJ1-5 | TRBV28 | CASSLGTLHQPQHF
TRBJ2-7 | TRBV20-1 | CSARTDSYEQYF
TRBJ1-4 | TRBV2 | CASTRQGNEKLFF
TRBJ2-3 | TRBV4-1 | CASSQEDRATDTQYF
TRBJ1-5 | TRBV12-3/TRBV12-4 | CASSEGQPQHF
TRBJ2-1 | TRBV7-9 | CASSSSLAVNYNEQFF
TRBJ1-1 | TRBV7-3 | CASSLSRNTEAFF
TRBJ2-1 | TRBV20-1 | CSATPDPSRNEQFF
TRBJ2-1 | TRBV14 | CASSPKPRWISSYNEQFF
TRBJ1-1 | TRBV6-5 | CASSYSLGSPKEAFF
TRBJ2-5 | TRBV5-1 | CASSLALAGETQYF
TRBJ2-5 | TRBV18 | CASSPTSGAETQYF
TRBJ1-2 | TRBV5-4 | CAISPDTDYGYTF
TRBJ2-7 | TRBV5-1 | CASSPTGIYEQYF
TRBJ2-1 | TRBV28 | CASTLDNYNEQFF
TRBJ2-2 | TRBV9 | CASSISDITTNTGELFF
TRBJ1-5 | TRBV5-1 | CASSLGPDGTGDQPQHF
TRBJ1-1 | TRBV5-1 | CASSSSGGQGEAFF
TRBJ1-3 | TRBV7-9 | CASSLVSGTSGNTIYF
TRBJ1-5 | TRBV18 | CASSPATYSNQPQHF
TRBJ2-3 | TRBV20-1 | CSAYGLVRTDTQYF
TRBJ2-7 | TRBV28 | CASSTGGFYEQYF